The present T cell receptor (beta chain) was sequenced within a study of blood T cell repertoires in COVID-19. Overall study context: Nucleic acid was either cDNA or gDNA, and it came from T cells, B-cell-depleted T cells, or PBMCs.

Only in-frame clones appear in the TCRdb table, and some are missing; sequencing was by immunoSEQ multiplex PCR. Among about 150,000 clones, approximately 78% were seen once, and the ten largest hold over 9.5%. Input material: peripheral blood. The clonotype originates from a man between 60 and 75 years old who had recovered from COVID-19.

The CDR3 DNA reads TGCGCCAGCAGCCTTAAATCCGAGGCTGAAGCTTTCTTT. Residues: CASSLKSEAEAFF. The chain links TRBV5-1 to TRBJ1-1; D not certain. The germline V gene has CDR1 SGHRS and CDR2 YFSETQ. Deletions cut 4 bases from V and 6 bases from J, with 13 bases between. The CDR3 loop spans 13 amino acids.